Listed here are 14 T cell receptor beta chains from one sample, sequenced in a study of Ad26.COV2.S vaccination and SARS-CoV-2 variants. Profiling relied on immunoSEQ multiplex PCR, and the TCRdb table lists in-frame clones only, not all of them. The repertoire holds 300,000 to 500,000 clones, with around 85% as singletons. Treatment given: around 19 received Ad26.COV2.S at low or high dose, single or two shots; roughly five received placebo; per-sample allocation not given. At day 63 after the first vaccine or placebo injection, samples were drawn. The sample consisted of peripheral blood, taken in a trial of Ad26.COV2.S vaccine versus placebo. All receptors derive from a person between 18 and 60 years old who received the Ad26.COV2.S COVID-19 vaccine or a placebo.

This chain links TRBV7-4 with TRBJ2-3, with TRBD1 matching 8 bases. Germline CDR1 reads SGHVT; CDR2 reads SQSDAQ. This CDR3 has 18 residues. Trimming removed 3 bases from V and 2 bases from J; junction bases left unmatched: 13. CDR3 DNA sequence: TGTGCCAGCAGCTTGGCCGCCCAGGACAGGGTGTCCACAGATACGCAGTATTTT. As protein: CASSLAAQDRVSTDTQYF.

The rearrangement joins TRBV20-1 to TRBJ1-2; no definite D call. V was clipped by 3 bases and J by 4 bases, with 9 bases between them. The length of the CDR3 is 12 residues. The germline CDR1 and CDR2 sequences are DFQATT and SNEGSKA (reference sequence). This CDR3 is CSASTALYGYTF. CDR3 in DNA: TGCAGTGCTAGTACGGCCCTCTATGGCTACACCTTC.

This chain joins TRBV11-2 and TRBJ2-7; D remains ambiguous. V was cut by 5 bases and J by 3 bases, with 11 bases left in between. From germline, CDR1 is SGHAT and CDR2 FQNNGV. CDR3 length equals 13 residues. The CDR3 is CASSNEVNYEQYF. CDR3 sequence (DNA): TGTGCCAGCAGCAACGAGGTGAACTACGAGCAGTACTTC.

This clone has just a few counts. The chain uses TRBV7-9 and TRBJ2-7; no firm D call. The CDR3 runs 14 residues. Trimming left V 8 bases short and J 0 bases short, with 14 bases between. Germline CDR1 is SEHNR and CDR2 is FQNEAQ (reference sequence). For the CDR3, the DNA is TGTGCCAGCTTGGGTCTTATGAGCTCCTACGAGCAGTACTTC. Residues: CASLGLMSSYEQYF.

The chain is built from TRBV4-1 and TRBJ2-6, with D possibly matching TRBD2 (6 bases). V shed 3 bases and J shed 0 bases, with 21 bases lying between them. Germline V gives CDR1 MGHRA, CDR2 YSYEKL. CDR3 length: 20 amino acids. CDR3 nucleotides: TGCGCCAGCAGCCACTCACCGGGAGAAAGGATTACCTCTGGGGCCAACGTCCTGACTTTC. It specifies CASSHSPGERITSGANVLTF.

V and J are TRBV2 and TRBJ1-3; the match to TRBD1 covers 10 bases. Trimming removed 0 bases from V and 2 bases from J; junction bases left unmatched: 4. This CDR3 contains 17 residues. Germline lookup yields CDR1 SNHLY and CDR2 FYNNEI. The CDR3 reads CASSEAPGQGPGNTIYF. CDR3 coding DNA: TGTGCCAGCAGTGAAGCACCGGGACAGGGGCCTGGAAACACCATATATTTT.

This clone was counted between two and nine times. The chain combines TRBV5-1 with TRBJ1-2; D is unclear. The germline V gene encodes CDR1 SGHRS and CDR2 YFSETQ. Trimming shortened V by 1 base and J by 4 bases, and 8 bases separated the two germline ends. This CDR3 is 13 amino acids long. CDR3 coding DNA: TGCGCCAGCAGCTTGAGGGTAGCCTATGGCTACACCTTC. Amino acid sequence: CASSLRVAYGYTF.

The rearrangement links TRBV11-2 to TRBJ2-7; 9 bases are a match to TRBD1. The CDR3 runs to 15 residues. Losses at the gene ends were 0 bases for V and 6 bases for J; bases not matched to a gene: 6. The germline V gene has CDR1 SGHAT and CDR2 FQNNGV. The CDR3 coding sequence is TGTGCCAGCAGCTTAGAACCGGGACAGGGCTTCGAGCAGTACTTC. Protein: CASSLEPGQGFEQYF.

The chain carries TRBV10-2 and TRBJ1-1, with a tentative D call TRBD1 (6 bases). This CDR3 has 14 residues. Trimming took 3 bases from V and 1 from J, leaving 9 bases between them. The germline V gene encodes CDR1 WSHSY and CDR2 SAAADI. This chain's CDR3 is CASSDTGRNTEAFF. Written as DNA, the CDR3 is TGCGCCAGCAGTGATACAGGGAGGAACACTGAAGCTTTCTTT.

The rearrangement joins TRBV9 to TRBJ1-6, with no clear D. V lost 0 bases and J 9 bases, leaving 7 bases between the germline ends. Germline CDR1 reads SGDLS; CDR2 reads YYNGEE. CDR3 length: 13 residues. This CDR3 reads CASSVGLASPLHF. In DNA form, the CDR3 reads TGTGCCAGCAGCGTAGGGCTGGCTTCACCCCTCCACTTT.

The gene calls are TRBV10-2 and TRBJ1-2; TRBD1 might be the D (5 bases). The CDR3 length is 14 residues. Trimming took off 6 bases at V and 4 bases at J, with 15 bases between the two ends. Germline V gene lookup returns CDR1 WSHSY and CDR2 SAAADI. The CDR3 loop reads CASSEAGVFYGYTF. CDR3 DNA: TGCGCCAGCAGCGAGGCGGGGGTTTTCTATGGCTACACCTTC.

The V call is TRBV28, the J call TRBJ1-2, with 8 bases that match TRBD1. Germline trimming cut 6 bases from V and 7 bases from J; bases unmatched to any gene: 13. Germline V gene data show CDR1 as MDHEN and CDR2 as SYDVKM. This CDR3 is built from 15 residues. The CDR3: CASRHPGQGGGGYTF. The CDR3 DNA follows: TGTGCCAGCAGACACCCAGGACAGGGAGGTGGTGGCTACACCTTC.

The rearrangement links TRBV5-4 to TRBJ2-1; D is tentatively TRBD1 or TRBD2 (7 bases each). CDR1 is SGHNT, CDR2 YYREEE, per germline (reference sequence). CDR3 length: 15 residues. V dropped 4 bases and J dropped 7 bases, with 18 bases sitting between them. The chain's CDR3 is CASSQGGPPGNEQFF. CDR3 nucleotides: TGTGCCAGCAGCCAGGGGGGGCCCCCGGGGAATGAGCAGTTCTTC. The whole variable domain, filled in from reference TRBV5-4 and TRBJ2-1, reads ETGVTQSPTHLIKTRGQQVTLRCSSQSGHNTVSWYQQALGQGPQFIFQYYREEENGRGNFPPRFSGLQFPNYSSELNVNALELDDSALYLCASSQGGPPGNEQFFGPGTRLTVL.

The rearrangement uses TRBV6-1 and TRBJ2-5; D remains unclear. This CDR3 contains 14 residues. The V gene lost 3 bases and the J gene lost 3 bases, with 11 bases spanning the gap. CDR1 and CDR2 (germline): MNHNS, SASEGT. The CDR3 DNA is TGTGCCAGCAGTGAGGCGCTAGGGAAAGAGACCCAGTACTTC. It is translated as CASSEALGKETQYF.